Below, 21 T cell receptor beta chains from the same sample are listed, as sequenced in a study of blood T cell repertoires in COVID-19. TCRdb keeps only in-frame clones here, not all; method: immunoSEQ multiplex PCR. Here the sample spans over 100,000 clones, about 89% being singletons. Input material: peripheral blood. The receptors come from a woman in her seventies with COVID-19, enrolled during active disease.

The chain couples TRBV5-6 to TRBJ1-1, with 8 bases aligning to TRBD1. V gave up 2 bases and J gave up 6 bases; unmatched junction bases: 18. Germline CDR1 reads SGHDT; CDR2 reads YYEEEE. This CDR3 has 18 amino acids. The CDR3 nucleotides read TGTGCCAGCAGCTTTTATCTCGCTTTGTCCGACAGGGGCTCTGAAGCTTTCTTT. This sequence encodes CASSFYLALSDRGSEAFF.

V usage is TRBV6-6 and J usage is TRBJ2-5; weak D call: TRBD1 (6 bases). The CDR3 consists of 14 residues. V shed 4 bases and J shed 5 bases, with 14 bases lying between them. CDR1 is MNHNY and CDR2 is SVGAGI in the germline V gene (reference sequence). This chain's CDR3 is CASSSGRGPETQYF. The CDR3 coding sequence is TGTGCCAGCAGTTCCGGCAGGGGCCCCGAGACCCAGTACTTC.

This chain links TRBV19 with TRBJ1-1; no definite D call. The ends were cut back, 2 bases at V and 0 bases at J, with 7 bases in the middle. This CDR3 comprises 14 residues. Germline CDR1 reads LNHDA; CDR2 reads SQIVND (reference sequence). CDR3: CASSINLMNTEAFF. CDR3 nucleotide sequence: TGTGCCAGTAGTATAAACCTAATGAACACTGAAGCTTTCTTT.

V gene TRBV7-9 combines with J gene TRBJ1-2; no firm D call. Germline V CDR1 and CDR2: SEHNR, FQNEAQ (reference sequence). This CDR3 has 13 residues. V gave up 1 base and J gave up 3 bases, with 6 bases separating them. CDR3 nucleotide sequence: TGTGCCAGCAGCTTAGTCGGTCACTATGGCTACACCTTC. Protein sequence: CASSLVGHYGYTF.

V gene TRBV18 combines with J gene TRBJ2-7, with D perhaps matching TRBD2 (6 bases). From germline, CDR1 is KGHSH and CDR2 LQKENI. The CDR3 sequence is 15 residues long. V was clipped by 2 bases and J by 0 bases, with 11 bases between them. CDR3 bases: TGTGCCAGCTCACCAGAGGGACTCGCCTCCTACGAGCAGTACTTC. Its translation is CASSPEGLASYEQYF. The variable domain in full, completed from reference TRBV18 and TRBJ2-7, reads NAGVMQNPRHLVRRRGQEARLRCSPMKGHSHVYWYRQLPEEGLKFMVYLQKENIIDESGMPKERFSAEFPKEGPSILRIQQVVRGDSAAYFCASSPEGLASYEQYFGPGTRLTVT.

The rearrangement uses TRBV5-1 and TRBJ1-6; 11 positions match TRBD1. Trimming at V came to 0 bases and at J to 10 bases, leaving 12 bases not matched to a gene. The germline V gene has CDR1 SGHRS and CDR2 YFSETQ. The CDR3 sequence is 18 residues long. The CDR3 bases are TGCGCCAGCAGCTTGGGTGGCGCGGGACAGGGGGACACCTCACCCCTCCACTTT. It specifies CASSLGGAGQGDTSPLHF.

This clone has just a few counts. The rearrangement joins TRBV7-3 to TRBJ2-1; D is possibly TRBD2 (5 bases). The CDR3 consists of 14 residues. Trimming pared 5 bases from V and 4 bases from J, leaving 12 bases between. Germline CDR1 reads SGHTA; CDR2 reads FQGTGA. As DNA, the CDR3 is TGTGCCAGCAGCCGGAGCGGCCGGTACAATGAGCAGTTCTTC. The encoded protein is CASSRSGRYNEQFF. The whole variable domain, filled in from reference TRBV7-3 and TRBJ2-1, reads GAGVSQTPSNKVTEKGKYVELRCDPISGHTALYWYRQSLGQGPEFLIYFQGTGAADDSGLPNDRFFAVRPEGSVSTLKIQRTERGDSAVYLCASSRSGRYNEQFFGPGTRLTVL.

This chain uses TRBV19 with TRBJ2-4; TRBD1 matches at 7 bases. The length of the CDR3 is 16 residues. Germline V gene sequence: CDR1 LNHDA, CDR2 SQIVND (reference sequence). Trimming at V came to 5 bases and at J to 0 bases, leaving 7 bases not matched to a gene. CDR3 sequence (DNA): TGTGCCAGTAGTCCCACAGGGGTACTAGCCAAAAACATTCAGTACTTC. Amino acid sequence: CASSPTGVLAKNIQYF.

CDR3 sequence reads: CSVEREESYTF. DNA for the CDR3: TGCAGCGTTGAACGAGAGGAATCCTACACCTTC. This chain uses TRBV29-1 with TRBJ1-2; D is undetermined. Germline V gene sequence: CDR1 SQVTM, CDR2 ANQGSEA. The V gene lost 2 bases and the J gene lost 10 bases, with 11 bases spanning the gap. This CDR3 spans 11 amino acids. The full variable domain, its missing parts supplied by reference TRBV29-1 and TRBJ1-2, is SAVISQKPSRDICQRGTSLTIQCQVDSQVTMMFWYRQQPGQSLTLIATANQGSEATYESGFVIDKFPISRPNLTFSTLTVSNMSPEDSSIYLCSVEREESYTFGSGTRLTVV.

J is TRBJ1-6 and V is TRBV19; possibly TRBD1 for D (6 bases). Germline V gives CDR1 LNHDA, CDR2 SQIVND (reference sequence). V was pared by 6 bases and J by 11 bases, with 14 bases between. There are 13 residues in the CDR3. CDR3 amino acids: CASSEGRGTPLHF. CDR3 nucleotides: TGTGCCAGTAGCGAGGGGAGGGGGACACCCCTCCACTTT.

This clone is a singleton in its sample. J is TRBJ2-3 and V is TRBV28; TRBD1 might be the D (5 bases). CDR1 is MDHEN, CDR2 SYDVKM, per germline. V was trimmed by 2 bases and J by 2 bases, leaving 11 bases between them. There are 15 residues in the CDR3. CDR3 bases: TGTGCCAGCAGTTTACAGGGAACTGTCACAGATACGCAGTATTTT. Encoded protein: CASSLQGTVTDTQYF.

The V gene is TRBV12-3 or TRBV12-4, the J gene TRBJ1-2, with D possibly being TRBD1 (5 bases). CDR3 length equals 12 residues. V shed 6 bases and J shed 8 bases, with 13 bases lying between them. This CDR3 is CASSPPGGGYTF. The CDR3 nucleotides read TGTGCCAGCAGCCCCCCCGGGGGAGGCTACACCTTC.

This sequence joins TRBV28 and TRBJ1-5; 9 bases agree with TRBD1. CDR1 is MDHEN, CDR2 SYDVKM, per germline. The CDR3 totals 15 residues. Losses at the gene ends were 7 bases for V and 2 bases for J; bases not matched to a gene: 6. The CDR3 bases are TGTGCCAGCACACCCTGGGACAGGGGCAATCAGCCCCAGCATTTT. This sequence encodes CASTPWDRGNQPQHF.

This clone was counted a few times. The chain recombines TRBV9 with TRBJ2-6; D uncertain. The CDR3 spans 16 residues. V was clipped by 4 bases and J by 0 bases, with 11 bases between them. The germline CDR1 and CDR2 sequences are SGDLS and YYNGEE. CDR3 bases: TGTGCCAGCAGCCTGAGGCGGTTCTCTGGGGCCAACGTCCTGACTTTC. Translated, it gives CASSLRRFSGANVLTF.

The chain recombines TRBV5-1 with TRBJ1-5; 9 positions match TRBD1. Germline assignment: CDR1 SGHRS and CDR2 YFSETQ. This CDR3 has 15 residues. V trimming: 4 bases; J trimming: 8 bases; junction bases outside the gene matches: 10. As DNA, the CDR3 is TGCGCCAGCAGCCCGGGACAGGGTCGAAGGGAGCCCCAGCATTTT. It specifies CASSPGQGRREPQHF.

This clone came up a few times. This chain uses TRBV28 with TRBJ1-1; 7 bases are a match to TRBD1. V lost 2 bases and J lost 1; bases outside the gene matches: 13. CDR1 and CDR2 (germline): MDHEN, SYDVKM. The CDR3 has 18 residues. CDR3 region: CASSLVQGGGVWNTEAFF. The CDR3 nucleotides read TGTGCCAGCAGTTTAGTTCAAGGGGGCGGCGTGTGGAACACTGAAGCTTTCTTT.

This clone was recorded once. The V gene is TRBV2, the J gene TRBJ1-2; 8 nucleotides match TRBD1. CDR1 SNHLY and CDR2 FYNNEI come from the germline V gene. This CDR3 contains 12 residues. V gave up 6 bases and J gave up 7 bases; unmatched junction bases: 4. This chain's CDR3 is CASRQGDTGYTF. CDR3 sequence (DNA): TGTGCCAGCAGACAGGGGGACACTGGCTACACCTTC.

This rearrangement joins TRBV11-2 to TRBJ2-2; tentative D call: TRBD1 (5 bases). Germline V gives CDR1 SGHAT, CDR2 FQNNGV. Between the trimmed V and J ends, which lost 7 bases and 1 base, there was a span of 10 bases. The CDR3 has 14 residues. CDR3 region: CASTPGQNTGELFF. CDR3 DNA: TGTGCCAGCACCCCTGGACAGAACACCGGGGAGCTGTTTTTT.

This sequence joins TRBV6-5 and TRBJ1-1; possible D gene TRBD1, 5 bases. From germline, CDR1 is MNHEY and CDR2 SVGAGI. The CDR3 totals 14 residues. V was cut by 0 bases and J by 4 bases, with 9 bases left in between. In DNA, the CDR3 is TGTGCCAGCAGTTACTCCGGAGGGGCCACTGAAGCTTTCTTT. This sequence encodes CASSYSGGATEAFF.

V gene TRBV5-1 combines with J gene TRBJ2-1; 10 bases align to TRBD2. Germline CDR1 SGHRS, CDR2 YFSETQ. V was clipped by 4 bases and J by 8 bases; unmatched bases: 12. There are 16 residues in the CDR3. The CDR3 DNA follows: TGCGCCAGCAGCACCCGTGGTAGCGGGGGGTTCTATGAGCAGTTCTTC. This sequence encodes CASSTRGSGGFYEQFF.

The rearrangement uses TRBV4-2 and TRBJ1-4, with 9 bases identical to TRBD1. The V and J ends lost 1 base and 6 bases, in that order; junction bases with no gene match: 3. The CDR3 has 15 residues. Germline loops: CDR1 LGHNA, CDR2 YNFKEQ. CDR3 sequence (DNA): TGTGCCAGCAGCCAAGGGGACAGGGAAGATGAAAAACTGTTTTTT. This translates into CASSQGDREDEKLFF.